These T cell receptor beta chains were read from a single sample in a study of cytomegalovirus exposure and HLA in healthy donors. The assay was immunoSEQ multiplex PCR, and TCRdb's table has in-frame clones only and misses some. The data hold about 190,000 clones, with almost 80% observed a single time. The source material was PBMCs. The receptors were gathered from a woman younger than 30 in good health and CMV-seronegative. Each CDR3 is given with its conserved first and last residue. A D gene is named only where the DNA matches it firmly. For some rows the clone size is stated as once, few or many, or as a class when expanded; others skip it.

v_gene	j_gene	d_gene	abundance	CDR3aa	CDR3nt
TRBV5-1	TRBJ2-7	TRBD1	-	CASSLVPLDRGVHEQYF	TGCGCCAGCAGCTTGGTCCCCCTTGACAGGGGGGTTCACGAGCAGTACTTC
TRBV4-1	TRBJ1-1	-	-	CASSQPVRGPVVGAFF	TGCGCCAGCAGCCAACCAGTTAGGGGCCCAGTGGTTGGGGCTTTCTTT
TRBV19	TRBJ2-1	TRBD2	once	CASSRTSGGARSNEQFF	TGTGCCAGTAGTCGGACTAGCGGGGGGGCCAGGTCCAATGAGCAGTTCTTC
TRBV5-1	TRBJ2-1	-	-	CASSLAPRGGYNEQFF	TGCGCCAGCAGTTTGGCCCCCAGAGGGGGCTACAATGAGCAGTTCTTC
TRBV28	TRBJ1-2	TRBD1	-	CASTLAPSRAGGESGYTF	TGTGCCAGCACTCTCGCTCCTAGTAGGGCAGGGGGCGAGAGTGGCTACACCTTC
TRBV10-3	TRBJ2-5	TRBD2	-	CAISESTGGGAEETQYF	TGTGCCATCAGTGAGTCGACAGGCGGGGGGGCTGAAGAGACCCAGTACTTC
TRBV2	TRBJ2-7	-	once	CASSQLRQNKYF	TGTGCCAGCTCCCAGCTGCGGCAGAATAAGTACTTC
TRBV6-1	TRBJ1-5	-	-	CASTSTGNQPQHF	TGTGCCAGCACCTCAACAGGGAATCAGCCCCAGCATTTT
TRBV4-2	TRBJ2-1	-	once	CASSQARDIYNEQFF	TGTGCCAGCAGCCAAGCCCGGGACATTTACAATGAGCAGTTCTTC
TRBV6-5	TRBJ2-7	-	-	CASSYSTGAYEQYF	TGTGCCAGCAGTTACTCGACGGGGGCCTACGAGCAGTACTTC
TRBV5-1	TRBJ1-1	TRBD1	-	CASSYEGARTEAFF	TGCGCCAGCAGCTACGAGGGGGCGCGAACTGAAGCTTTCTTT
TRBV18	TRBJ2-7	TRBD1	-	CASSPGDRLYEQYF	TGTGCCAGCTCACCGGGGGACAGGCTATACGAGCAGTACTTC
TRBV7-2	TRBJ2-3	-	few	CASSSQGRGMTDTQYF	TGTGCCAGCAGCTCACAGGGGCGCGGGATGACAGATACGCAGTATTTT
TRBV5-1	TRBJ2-3	-	-	CASSRLPGLDPPVTQYF	TGCGCCAGCAGTCGATTGCCGGGACTCGACCCCCCAGTTACGCAGTATTTT
TRBV29-1	TRBJ2-5	-	-	CSVHHGTTEAGETQYF	TGCAGCGTCCATCACGGCACGACGGAGGCGGGGGAGACCCAGTACTTC
TRBV6-5	TRBJ1-2	-	-	CASSYSSRGSYGYTF	TGTGCCAGCAGTTACTCCTCGCGGGGGTCCTATGGCTACACCTTC
TRBV19	TRBJ1-2	-	-	CASSIDGDYPSSYTF	TGTGCCAGTAGTATAGACGGGGACTACCCTTCAAGCTACACCTTC
TRBV2	TRBJ2-7	-	once	CASSVSRAHEQYF	TGTGCCAGCAGTGTCAGCAGGGCCCACGAGCAGTACTTC
TRBV25-1	TRBJ1-1	TRBD1	once	CASSQVNGQGSTEAFF	TGTGCCAGCAGCCAAGTTAACGGACAGGGTAGCACTGAAGCTTTCTTT
TRBV13	TRBJ1-1	TRBD1	-	CASSSERTGIGLAFF	TGTGCCAGCAGCTCAGAACGGACAGGGATCGGTTTAGCTTTCTTT
TRBV4-1	TRBJ1-6	-	-	CASSRQDPGAYNSPLHF	TGCGCCAGCAGCCGTCAAGATCCCGGGGCCTATAATTCACCCCTCCACTTT
TRBV2	TRBJ2-7	TRBD2	-	CASSALAGGISYEQYF	TGTGCCAGCAGTGCACTAGCGGGGGGCATCTCCTACGAGCAGTACTTC
TRBV28	TRBJ1-2	-	-	CASSLVSGAYGYTF	TGTGCCAGCAGTTTGGTATCAGGGGCCTATGGCTACACCTTC
TRBV11-3	TRBJ1-1	TRBD1	-	CASSPGTGERGEAFF	TGTGCCAGCAGCCCGGGGACAGGGGAGAGAGGTGAAGCTTTCTTT
TRBV11-2	TRBJ2-4	-	-	CASSLVAETKNIQYF	TGTGCCAGCAGCTTAGTAGCGGAGACCAAAAACATTCAGTACTTC
TRBV30	TRBJ2-3	TRBD2	-	CAWSRTSGGADTQYF	TGTGCCTGGTCTCGGACATCCGGGGGGGCAGATACGCAGTATTTT
TRBV4-2	TRBJ1-3	-	-	CASSQDPEGPGNTIYF	TGTGCCAGCAGCCAAGATCCCGAGGGTCCTGGAAACACCATATATTTT
TRBV4-1	TRBJ1-1	-	-	CASSQGRAFRPNTEAFF	TGCGCCAGCAGCCAAGGCAGGGCCTTTCGACCTAACACTGAAGCTTTCTTT
TRBV21-1	TRBJ2-7	-	-	CASRFTLAGECYEQYF	TGTGCCAGCAGGTTCACACTAGCGGGAGAGTGTTACGAGCAGTACTTC
TRBV7-2	TRBJ2-7	-	-	CASSTQGSYEQYF	TGTGCCAGCAGCACCCAGGGTTCCTACGAGCAGTACTTC
TRBV5-1	TRBJ2-5	TRBD1	-	CASSLEQGQETQYF	TGCGCCAGCAGCTTGGAACAGGGGCAAGAGACCCAGTACTTC
TRBV5-1	TRBJ2-3	TRBD2	-	CASSLASGGPDTQYF	TGCGCCAGCAGCTTGGCTAGCGGGGGTCCAGATACGCAGTATTTT
TRBV7-7	TRBJ2-2	TRBD2	once	CASSDSGTSFSGELFF	TGTGCTAGCAGCGACTCCGGGACTAGTTTTTCCGGGGAGCTGTTTTTT
TRBV5-1	TRBJ2-1	-	-	CASSTRRGGNEQFF	TGCGCCAGCAGCACCCGGAGGGGGGGCAATGAGCAGTTCTTC
TRBV28	TRBJ1-2	TRBD1	-	CASSLRGAVNYGYTF	TGTGCCAGCAGCCTCAGGGGGGCAGTAAACTATGGCTACACCTTC
TRBV5-4	TRBJ2-3	TRBD1	-	CASSRQGTDTQYF	TGTGCCAGCAGCCGACAGGGGACAGATACGCAGTATTTT
TRBV18	TRBJ2-1	TRBD2	-	CASSPPGTSGVREQFF	TGTGCCAGCTCACCACCCGGGACTAGCGGAGTCCGGGAGCAGTTCTTC
TRBV18	TRBJ2-1	-	-	CASSPPAGVSSYNEQFF	TGTGCCAGCTCACCTCCCGCAGGGGTAAGCTCCTACAATGAGCAGTTCTTC
TRBV9	TRBJ1-5	-	-	CASSLSGVQPQHF	TGTGCCAGCAGCCTATCAGGGGTCCAGCCCCAGCATTTT
TRBV19	TRBJ1-5	-	-	CASSPAGVSGQPQHF	TGTGCCAGTAGTCCGGCAGGGGTTTCTGGTCAGCCCCAGCATTTT